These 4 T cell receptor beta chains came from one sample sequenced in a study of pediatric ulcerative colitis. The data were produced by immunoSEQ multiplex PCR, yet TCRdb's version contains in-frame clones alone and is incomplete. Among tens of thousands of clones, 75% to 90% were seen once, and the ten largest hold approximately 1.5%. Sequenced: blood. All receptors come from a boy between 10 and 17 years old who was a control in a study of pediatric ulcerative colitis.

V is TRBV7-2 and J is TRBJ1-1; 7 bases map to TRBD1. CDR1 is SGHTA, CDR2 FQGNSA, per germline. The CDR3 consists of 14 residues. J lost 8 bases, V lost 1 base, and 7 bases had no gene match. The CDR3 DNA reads TGTGCCAGCAGCTTAGAAAGGGGACAGCCGGAAGCTTTCTTT. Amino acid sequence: CASSLERGQPEAFF. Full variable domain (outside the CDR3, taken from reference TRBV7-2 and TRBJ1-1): GAGVSQSPSNKVTEKGKDVELRCDPISGHTALYWYRQSLGQGLEFLIYFQGNSAPDKSGLPSDRFSAERTGGSVSTLTIQRTQQEDSAVYLCASSLERGQPEAFFGQGTRLTVV.

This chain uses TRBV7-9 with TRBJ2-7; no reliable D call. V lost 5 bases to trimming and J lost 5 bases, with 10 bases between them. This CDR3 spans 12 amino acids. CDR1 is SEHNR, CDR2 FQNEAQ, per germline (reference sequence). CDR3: CASSTQIHEQYF. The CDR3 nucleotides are TGTGCCAGCAGCACCCAGATCCACGAGCAGTACTTC.

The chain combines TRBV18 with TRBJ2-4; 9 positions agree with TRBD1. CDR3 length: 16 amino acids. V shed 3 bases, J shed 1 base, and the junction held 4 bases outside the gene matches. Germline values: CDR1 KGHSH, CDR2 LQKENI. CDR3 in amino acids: CASSPIGQGAKNIQYF. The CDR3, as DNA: TGTGCCAGCTCACCGATCGGACAGGGGGCCAAAAACATTCAGTACTTC.

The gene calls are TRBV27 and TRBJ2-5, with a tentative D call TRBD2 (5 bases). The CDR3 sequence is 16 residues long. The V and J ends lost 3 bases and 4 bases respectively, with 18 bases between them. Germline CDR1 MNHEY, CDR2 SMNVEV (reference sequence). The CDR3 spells CASSLDSGQYLETQYF. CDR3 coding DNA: TGTGCCAGCAGTTTGGACTCGGGTCAGTATTTAGAGACCCAGTACTTC.